This T cell receptor beta chain emerged from a study of blood T cell repertoires in COVID-19. On the study more broadly: COVID-19 samples from acute and convalescent phases originated in the United States, Italy and Spain. PBMCs, B-cell-depleted T cells, or T cells were the source of the cDNA or gDNA that made up the material.

This CDR3 has 14 residues. Deletions cut 2 bases from V and 7 bases from J, with 12 bases between. CDR1 and CDR2 (germline): MGHRA, YSYEKL. Patients from Seattle were sampled longitudinally, starting during active infection. Authors' data handling: Estimated nucleated cell counts came from reference gene primer amplification. TCRdb's table, derived via immunoSEQ multiplex PCR, lists solely in-frame clones and lacks some. V and J calls and clone size are copied from that table; D and trimming were computed from the DNA. Among approximately 300,000 clones, about nine tenths were seen once, and the ten largest hold approximately 6.8%.

This chain uses TRBV4-1 with TRBJ1-5; possibly TRBD1 for D (5 bases). The TCR sequence derives from a woman younger than 45 with COVID-19, enrolled during active disease. The sample consisted of peripheral blood. The CDR3 bases are TGCGCCAGCAGCCAAAGGATTCAGGGCCAGCCCCAGCATTTT. Translating gives CASSQRIQGQPQHF.